This T cell receptor beta chain was captured in a study of T cell responses to AZD1222 COVID-19 vaccine. Trimming removed 0 bases from V and 5 bases from J; junction bases left unmatched: 4. Germline CDR1 MNHEY, CDR2 SVGAGI. This CDR3 comprises 14 residues. The protocol was immunoSEQ multiplex PCR, while the TCRdb copy is restricted to in-frame clones and leaves out a portion. In the table there are roughly 120,000 clones, about 90% of which are singletons. This sequence originates from an adult in good health. Material: peripheral blood, obtained on day 0 of AZD1222 vaccination. V gene TRBV6-5 combines with J gene TRBJ2-7; 7 positions agree with TRBD1. The CDR3 reads CASSYSAQGNEQYF. The CDR3 nucleotides read TGTGCCAGCAGTTACTCCGCACAGGGGAACGAGCAGTACTTC.